A selection of T cell receptor beta chains follows, all from one sample in a study of technical replicates of blood from a few donors. The data were produced by immunoSEQ multiplex PCR, yet TCRdb's version contains in-frame clones alone and is incomplete. The table has approximately 79,000 clones, around 90% seen once. The sample taken for sequencing was T cells isolated from PBMCs. The receptors stem from a human donor in good health. Each CDR3 is given with its conserved first and last residue. Each record gives: CDR3 protein, CDR3 DNA, D gene, J gene, V gene, clone size. D genes are given only for firm matches. Clone size is given for some rows only: seen once, a few or many times, or a class if the clone is expanded.

CDR3aa: CASSAQDSVRGDTQYF
CDR3nt: TGTGCCAGCAGTGCACAGGACAGCGTACGAGGAGATACGCAGTATTTT
d_gene: NA
j_gene: TRBJ2-3
v_gene: TRBV6-1
abundance: NA

CDR3aa: CAISESFGRGNTQYF
CDR3nt: TGTGCCATCAGTGAGTCCTTCGGGAGGGGAAATACGCAGTATTTT
d_gene: TRBD2
j_gene: TRBJ2-3
v_gene: TRBV10-3
abundance: NA

CDR3aa: CASSLNRETGYTF
CDR3nt: TGTGCCAGCAGCCTCAACAGGGAAACTGGCTACACCTTC
d_gene: NA
j_gene: TRBJ1-2
v_gene: TRBV27
abundance: NA

CDR3aa: CASSLDTGRGGYTF
CDR3nt: TGTGCCAGCAGCTTAGATACAGGGCGAGGAGGCTACACCTTC
d_gene: NA
j_gene: TRBJ1-2
v_gene: TRBV11-3
abundance: NA

CDR3aa: CASSYRGTSGNTIYF
CDR3nt: TGTGCCAGCAGTTACAGGGGGACCTCTGGAAACACCATATATTTT
d_gene: NA
j_gene: TRBJ1-3
v_gene: TRBV6-6
abundance: NA

CDR3aa: CASTFYVPLAGYTF
CDR3nt: TGTGCCAGCACCTTCTATGTCCCCCTCGCCGGCTACACCTTC
d_gene: NA
j_gene: TRBJ1-2
v_gene: TRBV7-2
abundance: few

CDR3aa: CASSERTSGTRANEQFF
CDR3nt: TGTGCCAGCAGCGAGAGGACTAGCGGGACAAGGGCCAATGAGCAGTTCTTC
d_gene: TRBD2
j_gene: TRBJ2-1
v_gene: TRBV5-4
abundance: NA

CDR3aa: CASSGTGGTDTQYF
CDR3nt: TGTGCCAGCAGTGGGACAGGGGGCACAGATACGCAGTATTTT
d_gene: TRBD1
j_gene: TRBJ2-3
v_gene: TRBV6-4
abundance: NA

CDR3aa: CAISVLAGEGELFF
CDR3nt: TGTGCCATCAGTGTATTAGCGGGAGAGGGGGAGCTGTTTTTT
d_gene: TRBD2
j_gene: TRBJ2-2
v_gene: TRBV10-3
abundance: NA

CDR3aa: CASGISGYLSYEQYF
CDR3nt: TGTGCCAGCGGGATTAGCGGGTACCTCTCCTACGAGCAGTACTTC
d_gene: TRBD2
j_gene: TRBJ2-7
v_gene: TRBV2
abundance: NA

CDR3aa: CASSLIRGNNEQFF
CDR3nt: TGTGCCAGCAGCTTAATTCGGGGTAACAATGAGCAGTTCTTC
d_gene: NA
j_gene: TRBJ2-1
v_gene: TRBV7-9
abundance: NA

CDR3aa: CASSPGADEKLFF
CDR3nt: TGTGCCAGCTCACCAGGGGCGGATGAAAAACTGTTTTTT
d_gene: NA
j_gene: TRBJ1-4
v_gene: TRBV18
abundance: NA